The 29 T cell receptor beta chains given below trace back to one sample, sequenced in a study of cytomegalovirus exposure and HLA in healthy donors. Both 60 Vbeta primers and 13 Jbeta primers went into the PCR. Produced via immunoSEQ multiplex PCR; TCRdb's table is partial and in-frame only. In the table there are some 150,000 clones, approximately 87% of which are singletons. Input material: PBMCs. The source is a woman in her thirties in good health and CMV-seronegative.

CDR3 bases: TGTGCCAGCAGTAGGGGACTCTCAGATACGCAGTATTTT. Amino acid sequence: CASSRGLSDTQYF. The rearrangement joins TRBV28 to TRBJ2-3; D possibly corresponds to TRBD2 (6 bases). CDR3 length: 13 residues. Germline V CDR1 and CDR2: MDHEN, SYDVKM. Trimming took 5 bases from V and 4 from J, leaving 10 bases between them.

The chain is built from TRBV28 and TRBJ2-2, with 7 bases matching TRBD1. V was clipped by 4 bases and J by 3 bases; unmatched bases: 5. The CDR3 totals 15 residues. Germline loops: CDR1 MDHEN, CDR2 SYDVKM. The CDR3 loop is CASSSGQADTGELFF. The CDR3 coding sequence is TGTGCCAGCAGTTCCGGACAGGCGGACACCGGGGAGCTGTTTTTT.

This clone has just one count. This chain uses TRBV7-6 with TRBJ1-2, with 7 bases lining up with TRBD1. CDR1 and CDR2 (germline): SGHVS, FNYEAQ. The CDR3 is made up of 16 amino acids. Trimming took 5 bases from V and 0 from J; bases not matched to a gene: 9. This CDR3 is CASSPRDSFTNYGYTF. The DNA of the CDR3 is TGTGCCAGCAGCCCCCGGGACAGCTTTACTAACTATGGCTACACCTTC.

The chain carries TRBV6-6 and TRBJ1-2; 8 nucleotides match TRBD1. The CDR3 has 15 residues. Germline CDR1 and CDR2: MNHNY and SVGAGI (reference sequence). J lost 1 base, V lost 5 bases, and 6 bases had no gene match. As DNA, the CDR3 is TGTGCCAGCAGTGCGCCGGACAGGGTTAACTATGGCTACACCTTC. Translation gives CASSAPDRVNYGYTF.

The CDR3 sequence: CASSLGQALGEQFF. DNA of the CDR3: TGTGCCAGCAGTTTAGGACAGGCCCTGGGAGAGCAGTTCTTC. This chain uses TRBV27 with TRBJ2-1, with 7 nucleotides matching TRBD1. The CDR3 consists of 14 residues. The germline V gene encodes CDR1 MNHEY and CDR2 SMNVEV (reference sequence). Trimming took 2 bases from V and 10 from J; bases not matched to a gene: 8.

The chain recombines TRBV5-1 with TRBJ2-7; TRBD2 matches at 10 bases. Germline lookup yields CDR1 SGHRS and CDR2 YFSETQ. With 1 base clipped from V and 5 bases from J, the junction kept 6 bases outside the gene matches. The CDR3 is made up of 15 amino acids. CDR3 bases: TGCGCCAGCAGCTTGTCAGCGGGAGGGCCCGACGAGCAGTACTTC. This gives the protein CASSLSAGGPDEQYF.

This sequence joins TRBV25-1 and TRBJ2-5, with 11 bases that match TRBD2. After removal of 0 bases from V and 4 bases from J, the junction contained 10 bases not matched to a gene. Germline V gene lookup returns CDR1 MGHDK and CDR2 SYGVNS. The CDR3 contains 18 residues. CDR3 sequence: CASSEYPSASGGTETQYF. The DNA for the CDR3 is TGTGCCAGCAGTGAATACCCCTCTGCTAGCGGGGGGACAGAGACCCAGTACTTC.

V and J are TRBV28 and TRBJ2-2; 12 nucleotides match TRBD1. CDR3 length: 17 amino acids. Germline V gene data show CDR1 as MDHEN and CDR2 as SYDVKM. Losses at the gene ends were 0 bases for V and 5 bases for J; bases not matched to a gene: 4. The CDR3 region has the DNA TGTGCCAGCAGTTTATGGGGACAGGGGGCGAGAACCGGGGAGCTGTTTTTT. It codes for CASSLWGQGARTGELFF.

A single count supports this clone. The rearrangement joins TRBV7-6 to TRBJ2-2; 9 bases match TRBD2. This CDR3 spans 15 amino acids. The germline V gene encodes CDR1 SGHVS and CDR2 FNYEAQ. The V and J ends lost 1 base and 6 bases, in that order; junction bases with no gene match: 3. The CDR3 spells CASSLGRGGAGELFF. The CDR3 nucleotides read TGTGCCAGCAGCTTAGGGCGGGGGGGCGCCGGGGAGCTGTTTTTT.

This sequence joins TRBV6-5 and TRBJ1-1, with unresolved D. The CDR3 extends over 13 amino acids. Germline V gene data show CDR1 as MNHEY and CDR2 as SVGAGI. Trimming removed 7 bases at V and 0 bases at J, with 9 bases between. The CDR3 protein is CASKRDVNTEAFF. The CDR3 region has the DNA TGTGCCAGCAAGCGCGACGTGAACACTGAAGCTTTCTTT.

CDR3 sequence (DNA): TGTGCCAGCAGGAACGGGACTACTAACAATGAGCAGTTCTTC. Encoded protein: CASRNGTTNNEQFF. The rearrangement links TRBV7-9 to TRBJ2-1, with TRBD2 matching over 7 bases. Trimming cost V 6 bases and J 5 bases; bases outside gene matches: 7. This CDR3 spans 14 amino acids. Germline assignment: CDR1 SEHNR and CDR2 FQNEAQ (reference sequence).

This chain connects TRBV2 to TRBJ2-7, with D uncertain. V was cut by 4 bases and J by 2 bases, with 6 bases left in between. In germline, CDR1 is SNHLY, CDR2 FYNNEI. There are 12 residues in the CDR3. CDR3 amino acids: CASSVDTYEQYF. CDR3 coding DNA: TGTGCCAGCAGTGTAGACACCTACGAGCAGTACTTC.

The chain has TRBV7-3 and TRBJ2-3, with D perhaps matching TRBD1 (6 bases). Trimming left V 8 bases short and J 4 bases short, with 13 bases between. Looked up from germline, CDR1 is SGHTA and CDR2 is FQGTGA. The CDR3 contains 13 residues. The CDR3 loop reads CASGVGGPDTQYF. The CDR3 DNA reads TGTGCCAGCGGTGTTGGGGGCCCAGATACGCAGTATTTT.

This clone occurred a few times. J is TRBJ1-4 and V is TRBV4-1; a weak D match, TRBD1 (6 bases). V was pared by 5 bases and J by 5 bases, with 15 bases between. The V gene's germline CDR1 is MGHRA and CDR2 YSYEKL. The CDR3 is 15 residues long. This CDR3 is CASSTIQGSNEKLFF. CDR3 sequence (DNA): TGCGCCAGCAGCACTATTCAGGGGTCCAATGAAAAACTGTTTTTT.

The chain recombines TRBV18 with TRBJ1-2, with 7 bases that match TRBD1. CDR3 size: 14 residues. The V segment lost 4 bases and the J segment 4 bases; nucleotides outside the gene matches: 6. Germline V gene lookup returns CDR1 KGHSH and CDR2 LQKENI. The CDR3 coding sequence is TGTGCCAGCTCACAAACTCGGGACAGCTATGGCTACACCTTC. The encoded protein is CASSQTRDSYGYTF.

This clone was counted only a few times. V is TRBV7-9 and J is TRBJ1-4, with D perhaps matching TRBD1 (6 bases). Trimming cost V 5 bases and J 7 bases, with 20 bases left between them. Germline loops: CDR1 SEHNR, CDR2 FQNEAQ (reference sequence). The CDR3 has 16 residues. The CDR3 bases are TGTGCCAGCAGCGGGGCCGCGGGGGCGAGTTTTGAAAAACTGTTTTTT. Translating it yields CASSGAAGASFEKLFF. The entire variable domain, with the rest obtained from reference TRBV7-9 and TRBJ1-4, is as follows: DTGVSQNPRHKITKRGQNVTFRCDPISEHNRLYWYRQTLGQGPEFLTYFQNEAQLEKSRLLSDRFSAERPKGSFSTLEIQRTEQGDSAMYLCASSGAAGASFEKLFFGSGTQLSVL.

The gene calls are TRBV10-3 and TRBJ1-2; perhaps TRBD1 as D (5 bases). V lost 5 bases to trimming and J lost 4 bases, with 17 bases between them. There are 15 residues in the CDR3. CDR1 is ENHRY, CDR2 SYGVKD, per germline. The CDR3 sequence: CAISTPGGSVYGYTF. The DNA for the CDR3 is TGTGCCATCAGTACCCCCGGGGGTAGCGTCTATGGCTACACCTTC.

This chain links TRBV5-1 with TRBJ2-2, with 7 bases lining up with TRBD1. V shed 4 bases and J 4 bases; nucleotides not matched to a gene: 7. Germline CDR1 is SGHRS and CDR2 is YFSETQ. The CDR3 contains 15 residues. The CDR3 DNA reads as TGCGCCAGCAGCACCTCCGACAGGGCCACCGGGGAGCTGTTTTTT. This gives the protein CASSTSDRATGELFF.

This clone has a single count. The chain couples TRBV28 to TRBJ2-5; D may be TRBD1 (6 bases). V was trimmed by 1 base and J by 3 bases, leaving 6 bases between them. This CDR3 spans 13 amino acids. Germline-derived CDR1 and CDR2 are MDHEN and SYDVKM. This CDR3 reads CASSLYREETQYF. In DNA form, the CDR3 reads TGTGCCAGCAGTTTATACAGGGAAGAGACCCAGTACTTC.

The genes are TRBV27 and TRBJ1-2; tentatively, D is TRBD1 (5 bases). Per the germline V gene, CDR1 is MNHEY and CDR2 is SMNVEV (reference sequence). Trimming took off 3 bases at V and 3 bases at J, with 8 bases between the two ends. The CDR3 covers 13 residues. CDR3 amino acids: CASSFGAYYGYTF. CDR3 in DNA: TGTGCCAGCAGTTTTGGGGCGTACTATGGCTACACCTTC.

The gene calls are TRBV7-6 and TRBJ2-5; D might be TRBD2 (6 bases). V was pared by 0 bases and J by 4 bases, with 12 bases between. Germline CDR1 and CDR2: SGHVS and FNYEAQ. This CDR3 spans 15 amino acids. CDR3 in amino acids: CASSLAAYGGETQYF. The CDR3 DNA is TGTGCCAGCAGCTTAGCGGCCTACGGGGGAGAGACCCAGTACTTC.

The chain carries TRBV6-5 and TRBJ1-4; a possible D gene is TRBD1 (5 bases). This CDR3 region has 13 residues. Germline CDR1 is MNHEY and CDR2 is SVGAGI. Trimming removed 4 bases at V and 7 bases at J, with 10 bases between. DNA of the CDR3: TGTGCCAGCAGTTCCAGCAGGGCTGAAAAACTGTTTTTT. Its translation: CASSSSRAEKLFF.

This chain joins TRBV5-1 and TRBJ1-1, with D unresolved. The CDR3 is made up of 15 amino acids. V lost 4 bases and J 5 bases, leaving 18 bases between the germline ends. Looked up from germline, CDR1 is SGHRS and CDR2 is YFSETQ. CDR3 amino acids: CASSLQWERGTEAFF. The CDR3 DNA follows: TGCGCCAGCAGCCTCCAGTGGGAGCGCGGGACTGAAGCTTTCTTT.

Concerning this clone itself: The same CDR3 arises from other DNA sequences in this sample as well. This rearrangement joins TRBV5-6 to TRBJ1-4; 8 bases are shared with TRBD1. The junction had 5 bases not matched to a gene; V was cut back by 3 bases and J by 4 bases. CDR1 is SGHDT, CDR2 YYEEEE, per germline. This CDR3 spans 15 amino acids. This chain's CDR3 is CASSSPGGLNEKLFF. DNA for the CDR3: TGTGCCAGCAGCTCTCCAGGGGGCCTTAATGAAAAACTGTTTTTT.

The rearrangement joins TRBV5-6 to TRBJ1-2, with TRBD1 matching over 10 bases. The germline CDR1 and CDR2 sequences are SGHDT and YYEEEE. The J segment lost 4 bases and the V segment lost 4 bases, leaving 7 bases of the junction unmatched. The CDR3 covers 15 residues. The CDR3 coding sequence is TGTGCCAGCAGCCCTGACGGGACAGGGGTCTATGGCTACACCTTC. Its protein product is CASSPDGTGVYGYTF.

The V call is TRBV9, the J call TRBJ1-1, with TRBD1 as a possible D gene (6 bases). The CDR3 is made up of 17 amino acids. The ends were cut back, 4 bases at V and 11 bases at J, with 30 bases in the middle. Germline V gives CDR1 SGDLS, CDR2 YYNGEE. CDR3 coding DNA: TGTGCCAGCAGCCTTTTTTCCGGGGCAACCTATGGGAGGGGGGCTTTCTTT. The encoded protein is CASSLFSGATYGRGAFF. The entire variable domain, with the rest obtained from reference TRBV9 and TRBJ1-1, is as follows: DSGVTQTPKHLITATGQRVTLRCSPRSGDLSVYWYQQSLDQGLQFLIQYYNGEERAKGNILERFSAQQFPDLHSELNLSSLELGDSALYFCASSLFSGATYGRGAFFGQGTRLTVV.

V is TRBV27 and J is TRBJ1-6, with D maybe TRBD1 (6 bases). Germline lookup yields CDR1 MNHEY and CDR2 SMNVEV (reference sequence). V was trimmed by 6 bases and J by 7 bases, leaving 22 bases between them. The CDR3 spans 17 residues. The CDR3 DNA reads TGTGCCAGCAGAGCCTTATTTGACAGGCTTAGAAATTCACCCCTCCACTTT. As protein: CASRALFDRLRNSPLHF.

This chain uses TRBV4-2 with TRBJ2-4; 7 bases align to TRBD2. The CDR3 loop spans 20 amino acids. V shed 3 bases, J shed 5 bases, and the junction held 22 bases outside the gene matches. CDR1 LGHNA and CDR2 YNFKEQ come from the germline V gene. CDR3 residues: CASSQPAPRSGRVFQNIQYF. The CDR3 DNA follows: TGTGCCAGCAGCCAGCCCGCTCCTCGGTCGGGGAGGGTCTTCCAAAACATTCAGTACTTC.

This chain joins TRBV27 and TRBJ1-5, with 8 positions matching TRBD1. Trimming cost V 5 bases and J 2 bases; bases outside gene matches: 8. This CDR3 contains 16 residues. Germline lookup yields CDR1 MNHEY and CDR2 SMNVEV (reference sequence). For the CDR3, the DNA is TGTGCCAGCAGTCCAGGACAGGGTAGGGGCAATCAGCCCCAGCATTTT. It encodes CASSPGQGRGNQPQHF.